A selection of T cell receptor beta chains follows, all from one sample in a study of human CD8 memory T cell subsets. TCRdb re-called the 5' RACE reads; every CDR3 protein appears as one record, without DNA. In all, the sample yields over 7,000 distinct CDR3 sequences. Sequences were obtained from CD8+ T cells from PBMCs. The receptors come from a human donor in good health. The CDR3 runs from the conserved cysteine through the conserved F or W. The size entry is marked missing in some rows and otherwise reads once, few, many or a size class.

v_call	j_call	clone_size	cdr3_aa
TRBV20-1	TRBJ2-1	NA	CSARGAGEVNEQFF
TRBV4-1	TRBJ1-1	NA	CASSQSGGTEAFF
TRBV7-2	TRBJ2-1	medium-sized	CASSLQLPNEQFF
TRBV20-1	TRBJ2-1	NA	CSAPTGLSSYNEQFF
TRBV5-1	TRBJ2-7	NA	CASSSGPRFSYEQYF
TRBV9	TRBJ2-1	NA	CASSPGTSENEQFF
TRBV12-5	TRBJ1-1	NA	CASGNSGKLGAFF
TRBV6-2/TRBV6-3	TRBJ2-7	NA	CASSSQGRVFDEQYF
TRBV12-3/TRBV12-4	TRBJ2-5	NA	CASSLMPNQETQYF
TRBV14	TRBJ2-1	NA	CASSPQGFNEQFF
TRBV7-9	TRBJ1-2	NA	CAIGSRVMDRAYGYTF
TRBV20-1	TRBJ1-2	NA	CSAPVQGLNYGYTF
TRBV20-1	TRBJ1-2	medium-sized	CSARAIQANYGYTF
TRBV6-2/TRBV6-3	TRBJ2-7	medium-sized	CASSYGGEQYF
TRBV27	TRBJ2-2	NA	CASSPTRSWELFF
TRBV7-6	TRBJ1-5	NA	CASSLAADRYDNQPQHF
TRBV12-3/TRBV12-4	TRBJ1-4	NA	CASSPDREKLFF
TRBV7-6	TRBJ1-1	NA	CASSRQGSTEAFF
TRBV6-2/TRBV6-3	TRBJ2-4	large	CASSYSPVDIQYF
TRBV4-2	TRBJ2-1	NA	CASSQDSTTAYNEQFF
TRBV15	TRBJ2-1	NA	CATSRDREGTGKNEQFF
TRBV15	TRBJ1-4	medium-sized	CATSRDTGREKLFF
TRBV7-2	TRBJ2-3	NA	CASSSYGAGTDTQYF
TRBV12-2	TRBJ1-1	NA	CASRLRPAGGAFF
TRBV12-3/TRBV12-4	TRBJ1-1	NA	CASSLGTLNTEAFF
TRBV12-3/TRBV12-4	TRBJ2-1	NA	CASSPLASEQFF
TRBV20-1	TRBJ2-7	NA	CSANLGAGEQYF
TRBV10-1	TRBJ2-7	medium-sized	CASSRDMSSYEQYF
TRBV7-9	TRBJ2-7	NA	CASSLIHEQYF
TRBV20-1	TRBJ1-5	medium-sized	CSALSDREGSNQPQHF
TRBV28	TRBJ1-1	NA	CASSQIPENTEAFF
TRBV7-8	TRBJ2-1	NA	CASSLAGPGQGYNEQFF
TRBV10-3	TRBJ2-3	NA	CAIGGLAGDTDTQYF
TRBV5-5	TRBJ2-1	NA	CASSLLLYNEQFF
TRBV7-9	TRBJ2-1	NA	CASSLGGQLNEQFF
TRBV20-1	TRBJ1-1	NA	CSARVEGMNTEAFF
TRBV4-3	TRBJ2-2	NA	CASSQARGNTGELFF
TRBV7-9	TRBJ2-5	NA	CASSGFGGAYLETQYF
TRBV20-1	TRBJ2-1	NA	CSAKTSGSLNEQFF
TRBV10-2	TRBJ2-1	NA	CASTPLAGGENEQFF
TRBV11-2	TRBJ2-1	NA	CASTLGLSSYNEQFF